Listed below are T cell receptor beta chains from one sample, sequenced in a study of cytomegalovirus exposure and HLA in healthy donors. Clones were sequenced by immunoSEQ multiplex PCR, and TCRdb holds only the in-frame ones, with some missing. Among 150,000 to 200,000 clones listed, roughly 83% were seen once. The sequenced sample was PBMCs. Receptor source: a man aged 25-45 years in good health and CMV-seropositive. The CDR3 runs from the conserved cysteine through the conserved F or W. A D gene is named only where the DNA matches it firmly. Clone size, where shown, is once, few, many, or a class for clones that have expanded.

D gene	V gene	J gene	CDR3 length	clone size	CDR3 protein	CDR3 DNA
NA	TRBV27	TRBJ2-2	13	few	CASSLLYTGELFF	TGTGCCAGCAGTTTACTGTACACCGGGGAGCTGTTTTTT
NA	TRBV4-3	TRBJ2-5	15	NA	CASSQGGTGGETQYF	TGCGCCAGCAGCCAAGGTGGAACAGGAGGGGAGACCCAGTACTTC
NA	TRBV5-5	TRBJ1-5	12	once	CASSTENQPQHF	TGTGCCAGCAGCACAGAGAATCAGCCCCAGCATTTT
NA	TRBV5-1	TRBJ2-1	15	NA	CASSLAAGEYNEQFF	TGCGCCAGCAGCTTGGCCGCAGGGGAGTACAATGAGCAGTTCTTC
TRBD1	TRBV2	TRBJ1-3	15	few	CASSGTGTSGNTIYF	TGTGCCAGCAGTGGGACAGGGACCTCTGGAAACACCATATATTTT
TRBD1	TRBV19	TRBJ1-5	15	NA	CASSTRDRVNQPQHF	TGTGCCAGTAGTACGCGGGACAGGGTCAATCAGCCCCAGCATTTT
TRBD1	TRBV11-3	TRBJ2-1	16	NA	CASSPPGQGAYNEQFF	TGTGCCAGCAGCCCTCCGGGACAGGGCGCCTACAATGAGCAGTTCTTC
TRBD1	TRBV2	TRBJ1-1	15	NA	CASSGQGAGDTEAFF	TGTGCCAGCAGTGGACAGGGGGCGGGAGACACTGAAGCTTTCTTT
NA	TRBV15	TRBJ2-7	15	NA	CATSRVRIIPYEQYF	TGTGCCACCAGCAGGGTCAGGATTATACCCTACGAGCAGTACTTC
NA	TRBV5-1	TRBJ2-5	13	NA	CASSLDGEETQYF	TGCGCCAGCAGCTTGGACGGGGAGGAGACCCAGTACTTC
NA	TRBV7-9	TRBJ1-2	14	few	CASSFTEALGSYTF	TGTGCCAGCAGCTTCACGGAGGCCCTCGGTAGCTACACCTTC
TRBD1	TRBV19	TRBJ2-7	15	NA	CASSPGQGVSYEQYF	TGTGCCAGTAGCCCGGGACAGGGGGTCTCCTACGAGCAGTACTTC
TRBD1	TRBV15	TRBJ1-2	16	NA	CATSSPLWQGAGGYTF	TGTGCCACCAGCAGTCCCCTATGGCAGGGGGCGGGGGGCTACACCTTC
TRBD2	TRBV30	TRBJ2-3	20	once	CAWSVEFILAGGTSTDTQYF	TGTGCCTGGAGTGTAGAATTTATACTAGCGGGGGGGACTAGCACAGATACGCAGTATTTT
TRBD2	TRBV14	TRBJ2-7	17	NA	CASSRKGGGTPSYEQYF	TGTGCCAGCAGCCGAAAGGGCGGGGGGACACCTTCCTACGAGCAGTACTTC
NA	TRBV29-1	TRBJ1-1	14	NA	CSGARQEANTEAFF	TGCAGCGGCGCCCGACAGGAAGCGAACACTGAAGCTTTCTTT
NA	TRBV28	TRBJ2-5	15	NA	CASRSTRTVQETQYF	TGTGCCAGCAGGTCTACCCGGACAGTCCAAGAGACCCAGTACTTC
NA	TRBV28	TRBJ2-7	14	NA	CASRPGGGGYEQYF	TGTGCCAGCAGGCCAGGGGGAGGAGGCTACGAGCAGTACTTC
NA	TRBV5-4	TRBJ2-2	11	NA	CASSSAGELFF	TGTGCCAGCAGCTCGGCCGGGGAGCTGTTTTTT
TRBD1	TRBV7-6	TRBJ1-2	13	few	CASSWGQFGGYTF	TGTGCCAGCAGCTGGGGACAGTTCGGTGGCTACACCTTC
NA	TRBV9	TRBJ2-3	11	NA	CASSSGDTQYF	TGTGCCAGCAGTTCAGGGGATACGCAGTATTTT
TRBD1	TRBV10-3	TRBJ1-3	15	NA	CAISAGQSSGNTIYF	TGTGCCATCAGTGCGGGACAGAGCTCTGGAAACACCATATATTTT
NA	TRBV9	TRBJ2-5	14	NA	CASSVEQGMGTQYF	TGTGCCAGCAGCGTAGAACAGGGTATGGGGACCCAGTACTTC
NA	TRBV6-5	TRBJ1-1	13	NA	CASSYGRGAEAFF	TGTGCCAGCAGTTACGGGAGGGGGGCTGAAGCTTTCTTT
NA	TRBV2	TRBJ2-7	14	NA	CASSDPRFSYEQYF	TGTGCCAGCAGTGACCCCAGGTTCTCCTACGAGCAGTACTTC
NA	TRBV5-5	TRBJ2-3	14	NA	CASSFAPGTDTQYF	TGTGCCAGCAGCTTTGCTCCGGGCACAGATACGCAGTATTTT
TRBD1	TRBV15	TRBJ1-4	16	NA	CATSSPRGQGEEKLFF	TGTGCCACCAGCAGTCCCCGGGGACAGGGGGAGGAAAAACTGTTTTTT